This TCR beta chain appears in the sequencing data of a study of T cells in Graves' hyperthyroidism and ophthalmopathy. Study outcomes and limitations: Among clonotypes expanded in thyroid above 0.001, most were also found in blood.

The germline V and J ends were trimmed by 11 bases and 5 bases, with 21 bases remaining between them. The germline gives CDR1 LNHDA, CDR2 SQIVND (reference sequence). This CDR3 is built from 14 residues. RNA transcripts gave rise to amplified TCR beta CDR3 regions. First-round RT-PCR targeting the TCR CDR3 was performed with the HTBI primer set. A single record per CDR3 protein comes from TCRdb applying MiXCR to the multiplex PCR reads. Counted here are approximately 640,000 distinct CDR3 sequences, roughly 17% occurring once; the ten biggest clones make up around 16%. Of note for this clonotype: Its target is unknown.

The clonotype was recovered from a middle-aged man with Graves' hyperthyroidism. V gene TRBV19 combines with J gene TRBJ2-5, with D hard to call. The material sequenced was blood. The CDR3 sequence is CASRKVGFGETQYF. CDR3 DNA sequence: TGTGCCTCCCGCAAGGTGGGGTTCGGGGAGACCCAGTACTTC.